These 29 T cell receptor beta chains originate from one sample sequenced in a study of T cells after posttransplantation cyclophosphamide. Sequenced by immunoSEQ multiplex PCR; TCRdb stores in-frame clones only, minus some. The sample holds 12,000 or so clones, and no clone turns up only once. Treatment was busulfan-fludarabine conditioning, a marrow graft, and cyclophosphamide on days +3 and +4. This sample comprised PBMCs, obtained after allogeneic stem cell transplant with posttransplant cyclophosphamide. The receptors come from a female patient aged 40-50 years who received an allogeneic stem cell transplant from a related donor, was CMV-positive, and had acute GVHD only. Some of these T cells may belong to the graft donor.

Ten or more counts support this clone. This chain joins TRBV6-5 and TRBJ1-1, with D tentatively TRBD1 (5 bases). The V end was cut by 5 bases, the J end by 1 base, with 8 bases between. The CDR3 is 13 residues long. Germline lookup yields CDR1 MNHEY and CDR2 SVGAGI. The CDR3 DNA sequence: TGTGCCAGCAGTCTTCAGGGGAACACTGAAGCTTTCTTT. Its translation is CASSLQGNTEAFF.

This clone was observed at least ten times. The V and J genes are TRBV27 and TRBJ2-1; a weak D match, TRBD1 (5 bases). CDR1 and CDR2 from the germline V gene are MNHEY and SMNVEV (reference sequence). Trimming shortened V by 3 bases and J by 7 bases, and 10 bases separated the two germline ends. This CDR3 comprises 13 residues. CDR3 region: CASSFRGWNEQFF. CDR3 nucleotide sequence: TGTGCCAGCAGTTTTAGGGGTTGGAATGAGCAGTTCTTC.

This clone showed up many times. This chain connects TRBV2 to TRBJ1-1, with 7 bases that match TRBD1. The CDR3 is 13 amino acids. CDR1 and CDR2 (germline): SNHLY, FYNNEI. Trimming removed 8 bases from V and 1 base from J; junction bases left unmatched: 4. Written as DNA, the CDR3 is TGTGCCAGCGGATGGGACAGGAACACTGAAGCTTTCTTT. Translation gives CASGWDRNTEAFF.

This clone was recorded many times. V usage is TRBV19 and J usage is TRBJ1-5, with TRBD1 matching 9 bases. CDR3 size: 14 residues. J lost 9 bases, V lost 1 base, and 4 bases had no gene match. CDR1 and CDR2 (germline): LNHDA, SQIVND (reference sequence). The CDR3: CASSIGTGDLPQHF. In nucleotides, the CDR3 is TGTGCCAGTAGTATAGGGACAGGGGATTTGCCCCAGCATTTT.

At least ten counts were recorded for this clone. V gene TRBV18 combines with J gene TRBJ2-6, with a weak D call TRBD1 (6 bases). Looked up from germline, CDR1 is KGHSH and CDR2 is LQKENI. This CDR3 is 16 amino acids long. V was trimmed by 2 bases and J by 4 bases, leaving 12 bases between them. The CDR3 DNA reads as TGTGCCAGCTCACCAGGGTACAGGGTAGGGGCCAACGTCCTGACTTTC. Translating it yields CASSPGYRVGANVLTF.

This clone was counted ten times or more. The V gene is TRBV7-3, the J gene TRBJ2-4; 8 bases match TRBD1. The V gene end was trimmed by 5 bases and the J gene end by 9 bases; junction bases not matched to a gene: 9. There are 14 residues in the CDR3. Per germline, CDR1 SGHTA and CDR2 FQGTGA. The CDR3 coding sequence is TGTGCCAGCAGCCCCGGGACAGGAGGGTCCATTCAGTACTTC. It is translated as CASSPGTGGSIQYF.

This clone was recorded many times. The chain joins TRBV5-4 to TRBJ1-1, with 7 bases lining up with TRBD1. Germline values: CDR1 SGHNT, CDR2 YYREEE (reference sequence). Germline trimming cut 4 bases from V and 8 bases from J; bases unmatched to any gene: 8. The CDR3 spans 13 residues. The CDR3 loop is CASSPGQVSEAFF. In DNA, the CDR3 is TGTGCCAGCAGCCCTGGACAGGTTTCGGAAGCTTTCTTT.

This clone was recorded many times. The chain recombines TRBV5-8 with TRBJ2-3, with a tentative D call TRBD2 (6 bases). Looked up from germline, CDR1 is SGHTS and CDR2 is YDEGEE. CDR3 length equals 15 residues. V was trimmed by 3 bases and J by 5 bases, leaving 16 bases between them. The CDR3 reads CASSSGGVGLDTQYF. Written as DNA, the CDR3 is TGTGCCAGCAGCTCCGGAGGGGTGGGCTTAGATACGCAGTATTTT. The variable domain in full, completed from reference TRBV5-8 and TRBJ2-3, reads EAGVTQSPTHLIKTRGQQATLRCSPISGHTSVYWYQQALGLGLQFLLWYDEGEERNRGNFPPRFSGRQFPNYSSELNVNALELEDSALYLCASSSGGVGLDTQYFGPGTRLTVL.

This clone has ten or more counts. The V and J genes are TRBV19 and TRBJ2-2, with D uncertain. The CDR3 is made up of 19 amino acids. Germline assignment: CDR1 LNHDA and CDR2 SQIVND (reference sequence). V lost 1 base and J lost 0, with 18 bases in between. In DNA, the CDR3 is TGTGCCAGTAGTATAGTAGTCCTTATAACGATAGCGAACACCGGGGAGCTGTTTTTT. It specifies CASSIVVLITIANTGELFF.

This clone was seen many times. V and J are TRBV10-3 and TRBJ1-3; D is unclear. Trimming shortened V by 2 bases and J by 4 bases, and 6 bases separated the two germline ends. Germline CDR1 is ENHRY and CDR2 is SYGVKD. The CDR3 spans 13 residues. The CDR3 sequence is CAISELKGNTIYF. Here the CDR3 DNA reads TGTGCCATCAGTGAGCTAAAGGGAAACACCATATATTTT.

This clone was found many times. J is TRBJ2-1 and V is TRBV7-9; 7 nucleotides match TRBD1. Germline V gene data show CDR1 as SEHNR and CDR2 as FQNEAQ (reference sequence). Losses at the gene ends were 11 bases for V and 9 bases for J; bases not matched to a gene: 16. The CDR3 covers 14 residues. This CDR3 is CAVQQGSVYSEQFF. In DNA form, the CDR3 reads TGTGCCGTGCAACAGGGGTCAGTATATAGTGAGCAGTTCTTC.

In its sample, this clone was seen many times. The chain combines TRBV5-6 with TRBJ2-3; 10 nucleotides agree with TRBD2. Losses at the gene ends were 1 base for V and 5 bases for J; bases not matched to a gene: 7. Germline lookup yields CDR1 SGHDT and CDR2 YYEEEE. The CDR3 has 16 residues. As DNA, the CDR3 is TGTGCCAGCAGCTTGTCAAGCGGGGGGGCCGTAGATACGCAGTATTTT. This sequence encodes CASSLSSGGAVDTQYF.

Many counts were recorded for this clone. The gene calls are TRBV5-1 and TRBJ2-5; unclear D gene. V lost 0 bases to trimming and J lost 1 base, with 7 bases between them. Germline V gives CDR1 SGHRS, CDR2 YFSETQ. CDR3 length equals 14 residues. The CDR3 region is CASSLAQFQETQYF. In DNA form, the CDR3 reads TGCGCCAGCAGCTTGGCACAGTTCCAAGAGACCCAGTACTTC.

Many counts were recorded for this clone. The chain joins TRBV6-1 to TRBJ2-7, with a tentative D call TRBD1 (5 bases). V was trimmed by 6 bases and J by 0 bases, leaving 9 bases between them. CDR1 is MNHNS, CDR2 SASEGT, per germline. This CDR3 has 13 amino acids. The CDR3 protein is CASSTGISYEQYF. The CDR3 nucleotides are TGTGCCAGCAGCACAGGTATCTCCTACGAGCAGTACTTC.

The CDR3 DNA follows: TGTGCCAGCTCACCGAACCGCGCTGGGGCCAACGTCCTGACTTTC. This translates into CASSPNRAGANVLTF. The V and J genes are TRBV18 and TRBJ2-6, with D uncertain. The CDR3 covers 15 residues. Trimming removed 3 bases from V and 2 bases from J, with 8 bases in between. CDR1 KGHSH and CDR2 LQKENI come from the germline V gene. Supplemented by reference TRBV18 and TRBJ2-6, the full variable domain reads NAGVMQNPRHLVRRRGQEARLRCSPMKGHSHVYWYRQLPEEGLKFMVYLQKENIIDESGMPKERFSAEFPKEGPSILRIQQVVRGDSAAYFCASSPNRAGANVLTFGAGSRLTVL.

This clone was detected only a few times. The chain uses TRBV6-6 and TRBJ2-7; 8 positions match TRBD2. V shed 5 bases and J 6 bases; nucleotides not matched to a gene: 9. This CDR3 has 14 amino acids. Germline V gives CDR1 MNHNY, CDR2 SVGAGI (reference sequence). CDR3 sequence reads: CASSNRAREGEQYF. The CDR3 DNA follows: TGTGCCAGCAGTAACCGGGCCCGGGAGGGCGAGCAGTACTTC.

There are many counts of this clone. This chain connects TRBV6-5 to TRBJ1-1, with a tentative D call TRBD1 (6 bases). The germline V gene encodes CDR1 MNHEY and CDR2 SVGAGI. Trimming took off 2 bases at V and 4 bases at J, with 8 bases between the two ends. The CDR3 totals 13 residues. CDR3 coding DNA: TGTGCCAGCAGTTACGGGGGCGGCACTGAAGCTTTCTTT. It specifies CASSYGGGTEAFF.

This clone was observed at least ten times. CDR3 sequence reads: CASSESRGAAYGYTF. For the CDR3, the DNA is TGTGCCAGCAGCGAGAGCAGGGGCGCGGCGTATGGCTACACCTTC. The chain joins TRBV7-9 to TRBJ1-2, with D possibly being TRBD1 (6 bases). Germline CDR1 SEHNR, CDR2 FQNEAQ (reference sequence). V lost 5 bases and J lost 5, with 18 bases in between. The CDR3 extends over 15 amino acids.

The table lists this clone with many counts. This chain uses TRBV19 with TRBJ1-5, with D maybe TRBD1 (5 bases). The germline V and J ends were trimmed by 0 bases and 2 bases, with 20 bases remaining between them. The CDR3 spans 19 residues. Per the germline V gene, CDR1 is LNHDA and CDR2 is SQIVND (reference sequence). For the CDR3, the DNA is TGTGCCAGTAGTATAGAGGAGTGGGCAGGGAACCGTGGCAATCAGCCCCAGCATTTT. It specifies CASSIEEWAGNRGNQPQHF.

The rearrangement joins TRBV10-3 to TRBJ2-6; TRBD2 agrees at 7 bases. The CDR3 runs 19 residues. V lost 0 bases to trimming and J lost 0 bases; unmatched junction nucleotides: 8. Germline assignment: CDR1 ENHRY and CDR2 SYGVKD. In DNA form, the CDR3 reads TGTGCCATCAGTGAGTCCGGCGGGGGTCTTGGCTCTGGGGCCAACGTCCTGACTTTC. This sequence encodes CAISESGGGLGSGANVLTF.

This clone was picked up many times. V usage is TRBV4-1 and J usage is TRBJ1-4; TRBD1 matches at 8 bases. Trimming removed 1 base from V and 4 bases from J; junction bases left unmatched: 5. This CDR3 comprises 16 residues. The germline V gene encodes CDR1 MGHRA and CDR2 YSYEKL. The CDR3 region has the DNA TGCGCCAGCAGCCAAGCAGGGGACAGGTATAATGAAAAACTGTTTTTT. This translates into CASSQAGDRYNEKLFF.

This chain connects TRBV7-9 to TRBJ2-5; no definite D call. Germline V CDR1 and CDR2: SEHNR, FQNEAQ (reference sequence). CDR3 size: 11 residues. Trimming left V 3 bases short and J 5 bases short, with 4 bases between. The CDR3 nucleotides read TGTGCCAGCAGCTTCCAGGAGACCCAGTACTTC. Its translation is CASSFQETQYF.

There are many counts of this clone. The V and J genes are TRBV5-4 and TRBJ2-1, with TRBD2 matching over 10 bases. V dropped 0 bases and J dropped 10; count of bases not matched to a gene: 16. CDR1 and CDR2 from the germline V gene are SGHNT and YYREEE (reference sequence). This CDR3 contains 18 residues. CDR3 nucleotides: TGTGCCAGCAGCTTGGGGGTAGACCCGAGACTAGCGGGTTGGGAGCAGTTCTTC. It translates to CASSLGVDPRLAGWEQFF.

This clone turned up a few times. The chain is built from TRBV18 and TRBJ1-2; 9 bases are a match to TRBD1. CDR1 is KGHSH and CDR2 is LQKENI in the germline V gene. V gave up 2 bases and J gave up 6 bases; unmatched junction bases: 4. CDR3 length: 14 amino acids. In DNA form, the CDR3 reads TGTGCCAGCTCACCAGGGACAGGGTCTGATGGCTACACCTTC. Translated, it gives CASSPGTGSDGYTF.

This clone was detected ten times or more. This sequence joins TRBV11-2 and TRBJ2-3, with 12 positions matching TRBD2. V was clipped by 5 bases and J by 6 bases; unmatched bases: 6. The germline V gene encodes CDR1 SGHAT and CDR2 FQNNGV. The CDR3 contains 15 residues. The CDR3 sequence: CASSRTSGTGDTQYF. DNA for the CDR3: TGTGCCAGCAGCCGGACTAGCGGGACAGGGGATACGCAGTATTTT.

This clone was recorded many times. The genes are TRBV4-2 and TRBJ2-1; D might be TRBD1 (7 bases). The germline gives CDR1 LGHNA, CDR2 YNFKEQ. V was shortened by 4 bases and J by 7 bases, with 20 bases between the two germline ends. The CDR3 runs 16 residues. The CDR3 DNA reads as TGTGCCAGCAGCCCCCAGGGGGGATCCACGTGGAATGAGCAGTTCTTC. Its protein is CASSPQGGSTWNEQFF.

This clone has just a few counts. The genes are TRBV9 and TRBJ2-1; D is unresolved. V was pared by 0 bases and J by 1 base, with 5 bases between. The CDR3 extends over 14 amino acids. Per the germline V gene, CDR1 is SGDLS and CDR2 is YYNGEE. The CDR3 nucleotides read TGTGCCAGCAGCGTAGAATCATCCTACAATGAGCAGTTCTTC. It yields the protein CASSVESSYNEQFF.

This clone was counted only a few times. The CDR3 DNA is TGCGCCAGCGGACGAGGGACAACAAATTCACCCCTCCACTTT. Translating it yields CASGRGTTNSPLHF. The chain combines TRBV5-1 with TRBJ1-6; tentatively, D is TRBD1 (6 bases). CDR1 and CDR2 from the germline V gene are SGHRS and YFSETQ. This CDR3 has 14 amino acids. V lost 7 bases and J 7 bases, leaving 15 bases between the germline ends.

This clone was detected many times. J is TRBJ1-1 and V is TRBV7-3; TRBD1 might be the D (5 bases). V was pared by 2 bases and J by 1 base, with 14 bases between. The CDR3 runs to 16 residues. The germline gives CDR1 SGHTA, CDR2 FQGTGA. CDR3 protein: CASSLGIGDSNTEAFF. The CDR3 DNA follows: TGTGCCAGCAGCTTAGGTATCGGGGACTCGAACACTGAAGCTTTCTTT.